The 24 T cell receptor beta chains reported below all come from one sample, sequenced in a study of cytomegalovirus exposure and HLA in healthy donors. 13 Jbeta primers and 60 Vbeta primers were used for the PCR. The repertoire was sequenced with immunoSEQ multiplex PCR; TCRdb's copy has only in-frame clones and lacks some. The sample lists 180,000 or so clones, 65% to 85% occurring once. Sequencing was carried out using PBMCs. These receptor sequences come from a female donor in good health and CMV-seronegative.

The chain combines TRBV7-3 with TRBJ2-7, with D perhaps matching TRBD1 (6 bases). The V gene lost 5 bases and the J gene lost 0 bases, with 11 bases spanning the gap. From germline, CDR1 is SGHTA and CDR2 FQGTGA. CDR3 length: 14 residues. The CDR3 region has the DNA TGTGCCAGCAGCCTGGGGGCTGACTCCTACGAGCAGTACTTC. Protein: CASSLGADSYEQYF. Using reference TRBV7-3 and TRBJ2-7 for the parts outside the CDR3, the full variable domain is GAGVSQTPSNKVTEKGKYVELRCDPISGHTALYWYRQSLGQGPEFLIYFQGTGAADDSGLPNDRFFAVRPEGSVSTLKIQRTERGDSAVYLCASSLGADSYEQYFGPGTRLTVT.

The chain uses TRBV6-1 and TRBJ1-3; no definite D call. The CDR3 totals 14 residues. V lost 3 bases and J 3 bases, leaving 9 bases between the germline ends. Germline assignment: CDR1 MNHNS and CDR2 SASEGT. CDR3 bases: TGTGCCAGCAGTGAGCTCCGGGGTGGAAACACCATATATTTT. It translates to CASSELRGGNTIYF.

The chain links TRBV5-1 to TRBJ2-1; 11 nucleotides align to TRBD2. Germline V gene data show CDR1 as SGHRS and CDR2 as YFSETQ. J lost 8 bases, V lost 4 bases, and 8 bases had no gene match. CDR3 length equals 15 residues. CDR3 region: CASSHGTSGGYEQFF. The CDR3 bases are TGCGCCAGCAGCCACGGGACTAGCGGAGGGTATGAGCAGTTCTTC.

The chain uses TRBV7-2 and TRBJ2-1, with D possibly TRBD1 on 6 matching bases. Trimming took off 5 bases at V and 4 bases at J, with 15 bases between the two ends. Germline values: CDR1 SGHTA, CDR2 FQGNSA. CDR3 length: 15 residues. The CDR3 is CASSPTRTVYNEQFF. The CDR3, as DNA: TGTGCCAGCAGCCCCACCCGGACAGTATACAATGAGCAGTTCTTC.

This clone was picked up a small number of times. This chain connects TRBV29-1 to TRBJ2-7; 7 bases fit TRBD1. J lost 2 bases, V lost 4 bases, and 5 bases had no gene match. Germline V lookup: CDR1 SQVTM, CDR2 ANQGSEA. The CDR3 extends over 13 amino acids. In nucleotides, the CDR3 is TGCAGCGTTGCAGGGACAGCCACCTACGAGCAGTACTTC. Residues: CSVAGTATYEQYF.

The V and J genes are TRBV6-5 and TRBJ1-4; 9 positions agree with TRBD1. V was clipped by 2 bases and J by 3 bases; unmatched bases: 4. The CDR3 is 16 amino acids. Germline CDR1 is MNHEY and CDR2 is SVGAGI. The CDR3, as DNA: TGTGCCAGCAGTTACAGACAGGGGGTCGCTAATGAAAAACTGTTTTTT. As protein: CASSYRQGVANEKLFF.

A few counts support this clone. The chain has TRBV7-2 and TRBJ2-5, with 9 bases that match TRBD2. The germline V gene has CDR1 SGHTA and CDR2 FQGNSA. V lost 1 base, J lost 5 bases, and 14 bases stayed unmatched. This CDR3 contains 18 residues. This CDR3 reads CASSLGGRAGGRGETQYF. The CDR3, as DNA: TGTGCCAGCAGCTTAGGCGGGAGGGCCGGGGGGCGGGGGGAGACCCAGTACTTC.

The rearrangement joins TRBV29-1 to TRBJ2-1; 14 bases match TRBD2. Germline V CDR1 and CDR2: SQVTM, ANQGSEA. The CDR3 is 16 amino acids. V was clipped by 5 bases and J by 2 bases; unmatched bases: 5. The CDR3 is CSVLGLAGVPYNEQFF. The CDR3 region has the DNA TGCAGCGTTTTGGGACTAGCGGGAGTTCCCTACAATGAGCAGTTCTTC.

CDR3 amino acids: CASSLVEGQGNYEQYF. CDR3 nucleotides: TGTGCCAGCAGCTTAGTTGAGGGACAGGGGAACTACGAGCAGTACTTC. This sequence joins TRBV11-2 and TRBJ2-7; 10 bases line up with TRBD1. V lost 1 base and J lost 3; bases outside the gene matches: 6. The CDR3 is made up of 16 amino acids. The germline V gene encodes CDR1 SGHAT and CDR2 FQNNGV.

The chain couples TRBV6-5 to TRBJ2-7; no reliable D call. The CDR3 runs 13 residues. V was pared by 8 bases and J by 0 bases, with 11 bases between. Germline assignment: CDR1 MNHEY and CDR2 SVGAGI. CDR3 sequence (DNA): TGTGCCAGCCACGGGTTCAACTCCTACGAGCAGTACTTC. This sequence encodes CASHGFNSYEQYF.

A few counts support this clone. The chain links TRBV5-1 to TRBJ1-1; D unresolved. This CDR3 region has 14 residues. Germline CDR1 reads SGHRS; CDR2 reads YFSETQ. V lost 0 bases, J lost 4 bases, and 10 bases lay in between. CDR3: CASSLASGSTEAFF. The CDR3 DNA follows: TGCGCCAGCAGCTTGGCCTCGGGGAGCACTGAAGCTTTCTTT.

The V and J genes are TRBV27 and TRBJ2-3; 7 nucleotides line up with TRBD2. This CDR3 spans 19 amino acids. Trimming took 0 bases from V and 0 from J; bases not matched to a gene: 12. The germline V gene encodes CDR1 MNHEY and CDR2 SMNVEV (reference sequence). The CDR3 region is CASSLSAGRFYSSTDTQYF. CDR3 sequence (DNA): TGTGCCAGCAGTTTATCTGCCGGGAGGTTTTACTCTAGCACAGATACGCAGTATTTT.

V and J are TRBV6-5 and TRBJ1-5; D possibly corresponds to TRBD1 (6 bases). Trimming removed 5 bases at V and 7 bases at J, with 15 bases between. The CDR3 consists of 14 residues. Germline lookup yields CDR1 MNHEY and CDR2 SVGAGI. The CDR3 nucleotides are TGTGCCAGCAGTGAAGGGGGGGTGCGGCAGCCCCAGCATTTT. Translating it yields CASSEGGVRQPQHF.

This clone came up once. The CDR3 region is CASSQRTSGILQETQYF. CDR3 nucleotide sequence: TGTGCCAGCAGCCAAAGGACTAGCGGGATCCTCCAAGAGACCCAGTACTTC. The V and J genes are TRBV4-2 and TRBJ2-5, with 12 positions matching TRBD2. The CDR3 extends over 17 amino acids. V was pared by 2 bases and J by 1 base, with 5 bases of the junction left unmatched. Germline V gene data show CDR1 as LGHNA and CDR2 as YNFKEQ.

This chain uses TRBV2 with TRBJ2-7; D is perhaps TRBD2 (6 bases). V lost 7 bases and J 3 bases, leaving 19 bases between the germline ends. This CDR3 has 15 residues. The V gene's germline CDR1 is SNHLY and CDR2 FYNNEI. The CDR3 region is CASTSEGSGLYEQYF. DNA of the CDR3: TGTGCCAGCACATCGGAGGGTAGCGGACTCTACGAGCAGTACTTC.

The CDR3 DNA reads TGTGCCAGCAGCGTAGCTCAGGGGGCGGTCTACGAGCAGTACTTC. Protein: CASSVAQGAVYEQYF. The V and J genes are TRBV9 and TRBJ2-7, with 8 nucleotides matching TRBD1. V dropped 0 bases and J dropped 3; count of bases not matched to a gene: 5. This CDR3 contains 15 residues. Germline V gene sequence: CDR1 SGDLS, CDR2 YYNGEE. The variable domain in full, completed from reference TRBV9 and TRBJ2-7, reads DSGVTQTPKHLITATGQRVTLRCSPRSGDLSVYWYQQSLDQGLQFLIQYYNGEERAKGNILERFSAQQFPDLHSELNLSSLELGDSALYFCASSVAQGAVYEQYFGPGTRLTVT.

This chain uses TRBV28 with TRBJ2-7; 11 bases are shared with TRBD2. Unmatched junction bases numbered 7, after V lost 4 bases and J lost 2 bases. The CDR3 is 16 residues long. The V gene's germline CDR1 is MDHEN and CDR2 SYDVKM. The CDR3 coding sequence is TGTGCCAGCAGTTCGACTAGCGGGAATCCGCCCTACGAGCAGTACTTC. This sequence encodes CASSSTSGNPPYEQYF.

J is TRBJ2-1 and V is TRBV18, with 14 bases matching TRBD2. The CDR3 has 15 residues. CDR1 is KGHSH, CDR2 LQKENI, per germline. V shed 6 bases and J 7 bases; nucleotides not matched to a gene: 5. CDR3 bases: TGTGCCAGCTCCAGGGGACTAGCGGGAGATAATGAGCAGTTCTTC. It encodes CASSRGLAGDNEQFF. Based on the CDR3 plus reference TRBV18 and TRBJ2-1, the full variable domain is NAGVMQNPRHLVRRRGQEARLRCSPMKGHSHVYWYRQLPEEGLKFMVYLQKENIIDESGMPKERFSAEFPKEGPSILRIQQVVRGDSAAYFCASSRGLAGDNEQFFGPGTRLTVL.

The CDR3 DNA reads TGTGCCAGCAGCCCCGATCGGGCTAGCGCCTACAATGAGCAGTTCTTC. The encoded protein is CASSPDRASAYNEQFF. The chain links TRBV11-3 to TRBJ2-1, with D maybe TRBD2 (6 bases). The CDR3 contains 16 residues. V was clipped by 5 bases and J by 2 bases, with 16 bases between them. The germline gives CDR1 SGHNT, CDR2 YENEEA. The full variable domain, in which reference TRBV11-3 and TRBJ2-1 provide the parts outside the CDR3, is EAGVVQSPRYKIIEKKQPVAFWCNPISGHNTLYWYLQNLGQGPELLIRYENEEAVDDSQLPKDRFSAERLKGVDSTLKIQPAELGDSAVYLCASSPDRASAYNEQFFGPGTRLTVL.

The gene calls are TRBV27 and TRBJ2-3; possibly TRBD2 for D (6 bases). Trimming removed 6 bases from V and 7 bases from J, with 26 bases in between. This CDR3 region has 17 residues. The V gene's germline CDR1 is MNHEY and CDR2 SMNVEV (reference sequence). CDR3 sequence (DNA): TGTGCCAGCAGGCCGGCTGCAGGGACTCCCTCTCCGTATACGCAGTATTTT. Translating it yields CASRPAAGTPSPYTQYF.

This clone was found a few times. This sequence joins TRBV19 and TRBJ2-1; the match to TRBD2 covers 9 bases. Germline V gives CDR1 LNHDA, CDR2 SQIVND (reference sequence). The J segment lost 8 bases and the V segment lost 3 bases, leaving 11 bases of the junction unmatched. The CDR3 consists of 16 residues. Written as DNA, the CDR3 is TGTGCCAGTAGTATCATTGCGGGAGGGGGGGGCGATGAGCAGTTCTTC. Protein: CASSIIAGGGGDEQFF.

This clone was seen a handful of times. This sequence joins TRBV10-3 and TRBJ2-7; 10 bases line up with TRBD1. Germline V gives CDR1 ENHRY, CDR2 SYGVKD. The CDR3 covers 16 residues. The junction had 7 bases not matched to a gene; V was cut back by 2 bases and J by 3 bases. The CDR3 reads CAISETVTGGGYEQYF. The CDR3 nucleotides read TGTGCCATCAGTGAGACCGTGACAGGGGGCGGCTACGAGCAGTACTTC.

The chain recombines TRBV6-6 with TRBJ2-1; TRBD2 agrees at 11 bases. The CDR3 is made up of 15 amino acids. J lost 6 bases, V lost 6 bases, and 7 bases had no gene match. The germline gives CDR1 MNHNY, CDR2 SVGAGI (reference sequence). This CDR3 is CASSRLAGGPNEQFF. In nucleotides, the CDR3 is TGTGCCAGCAGCCGGCTAGCGGGGGGTCCCAATGAGCAGTTCTTC.

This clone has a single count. Written as DNA, the CDR3 is TGTGCCAGCAGCAAAGAGTCAGGGTTAGTCCAAGAGACCCAGTACTTC. The encoded protein is CASSKESGLVQETQYF. This chain connects TRBV21-1 to TRBJ2-5; the table assigns TRBD1, which was not confirmed against the DNA. TRBV21-1 is annotated as a pseudogene. CDR3 length: 16 amino acids.